Presented here are 9 T cell receptor beta chains from one specimen sequenced in a study of cytomegalovirus exposure and HLA in healthy donors. PCR involved 60 Vbeta and 13 Jbeta primers. The assay was immunoSEQ multiplex PCR, and TCRdb's table has in-frame clones only and misses some. This sample carries around 130,000 clones, about four fifths of them seen once, and the ten largest clones take over 3%. The sample comprised PBMCs. The origin of the receptors is a woman aged 40-49 years in good health and CMV-seronegative.

V gene TRBV5-1 combines with J gene TRBJ2-1, with TRBD2 matching 9 bases. The CDR3 totals 16 residues. V was clipped by 0 bases and J by 3 bases; unmatched bases: 4. CDR1 is SGHRS and CDR2 is YFSETQ in the germline V gene. The CDR3: CASSLELAGSYNEQFF. The CDR3 nucleotides are TGCGCCAGCAGCTTGGAACTAGCGGGCAGCTACAATGAGCAGTTCTTC.

The CDR3 DNA reads TGTGCCATCGGCCGACAGGGCGACGCTTTCTTT. Its translation is CAIGRQGDAFF. The J gene is TRBJ1-1, the V gene TRBV10-3, with 7 positions matching TRBD1. Germline CDR1 and CDR2: ENHRY and SYGVKD. With V trimmed by 8 bases and J by 11 bases, 8 bases remained unmatched. CDR3 length: 11 residues.

J is TRBJ2-7 and V is TRBV5-4, with a weak D call TRBD2 (7 bases). With 1 base removed from V and 4 bases from J, the gap between germline ends came to 12 bases. Germline V gene lookup returns CDR1 SGHNT and CDR2 YYREEE (reference sequence). The CDR3 sequence is 14 residues long. In DNA form, the CDR3 reads TGTGCCAGCAGCTTGCCGGGGAGGGGGTACGAGCAGTACTTC. It yields the protein CASSLPGRGYEQYF.

This clone was counted once. J is TRBJ2-7 and V is TRBV5-6; D perhaps matches TRBD2 (6 bases). The CDR3 runs 16 residues. The V gene's germline CDR1 is SGHDT and CDR2 YYEEEE. The ends were cut back, 2 bases at V and 6 bases at J, with 21 bases in the middle. CDR3 sequence: CASSFIGRDGGREQYF. The DNA for the CDR3 is TGTGCCAGCAGCTTTATCGGGCGGGATGGGGGTCGCGAGCAGTACTTC.

This clone was seen a handful of times. The chain is built from TRBV12-5 and TRBJ2-1; D is uncertain. Germline CDR1 LGHNT, CDR2 FRNRAP. The CDR3 extends over 15 amino acids. Between the trimmed V and J ends, which lost 1 base and 0 bases, there was a span of 7 bases. CDR3 in DNA: TGTGCTAGTGGTTTGGGACTTAGCTCCTACAATGAGCAGTTCTTC. Amino acids: CASGLGLSSYNEQFF.

This chain uses TRBV7-2 with TRBJ2-2; weak D call: TRBD1 (5 bases). Germline-derived CDR1 and CDR2 are SGHTA and FQGNSA. The CDR3 length is 15 residues. The V gene lost 6 bases and the J gene lost 1 base, with 12 bases spanning the gap. The CDR3 coding sequence is TGTGCCAGCAGGATGGGGCACAGGAACACCGGGGAGCTGTTTTTT. Protein sequence: CASRMGHRNTGELFF.

The chain recombines TRBV28 with TRBJ2-7, with 9 positions matching TRBD1. The V and J ends lost 2 bases and 4 bases, in that order; junction bases with no gene match: 9. The germline CDR1 and CDR2 sequences are MDHEN and SYDVKM. The CDR3 covers 16 residues. The CDR3 region is CASSLVGGQGLYEQYF. The CDR3 bases are TGTGCCAGCAGTTTAGTTGGGGGACAGGGCTTGTACGAGCAGTACTTC. Complete variable domain (other parts from reference TRBV28 and TRBJ2-7): DVKVTQSSRYLVKRTGEKVFLECVQDMDHENMFWYRQDPGLGLRLIYFSYDVKMKEKGDIPEGYSVSREKKERFSLILESASTNQTSMYLCASSLVGGQGLYEQYFGPGTRLTVT.

The chain combines TRBV28 with TRBJ1-1; 9 nucleotides agree with TRBD1. The CDR3 is 16 residues long. With 5 bases clipped from V and 5 bases from J, the junction kept 12 bases outside the gene matches. The germline V gene has CDR1 MDHEN and CDR2 SYDVKM. The CDR3 sequence: CASSPQGAQIGTEAFF. CDR3 bases: TGTGCCAGCAGTCCACAGGGGGCACAGATCGGGACTGAAGCTTTCTTT.

This clone turned up a few times. Other DNA sequences in the sample encode the same CDR3. The chain recombines TRBV6-5 with TRBJ1-3; TRBD1 aligns across 9 bases. Trimming cost V 5 bases and J 4 bases; bases outside gene matches: 6. This CDR3 spans 15 amino acids. Looked up from germline, CDR1 is MNHEY and CDR2 is SVGAGI. The CDR3: CASSNTGGTGNTIYF. The CDR3 DNA reads TGTGCCAGCAGTAACACAGGGGGCACGGGAAACACCATATATTTT.